The 11 T cell receptor beta chains below were found in one sample sequenced in a study of blood T cell repertoires in COVID-19. TCRdb's copy holds only in-frame clones and misses some; the assay was immunoSEQ multiplex PCR. There are about 86,000 clones in the sample; more than 75% occur only once, and 0.95% to 1.5% lies in the top ten. Sequenced: peripheral blood. These receptors were taken from a woman older than 75 with acute or convalescent COVID-19.

V and J are TRBV3-1 (or the pseudogene TRBV3-2) and TRBJ2-7; D remains unclear. The CDR3 sequence is 12 residues long. In germline, CDR1 is LGHDT, CDR2 YNNKEL (reference sequence). Deletions cut 1 base from V and 2 bases from J, with 3 bases between. CDR3 protein: CASSQATYEQYF. In nucleotides, the CDR3 is TGTGCCAGCAGCCAAGCTACCTACGAGCAGTACTTC.

The chain couples TRBV5-5 to TRBJ1-3; maybe TRBD1 (5 bases). The germline V gene encodes CDR1 SGHKS and CDR2 YYEKEE (reference sequence). Trimming removed 1 base at V and 4 bases at J, with 15 bases between. This CDR3 spans 16 amino acids. The CDR3 here is CASSLQGAVTGNTIYF. CDR3 bases: TGTGCCAGCAGCTTGCAGGGCGCCGTCACGGGAAACACCATATATTTT.

This chain joins TRBV5-1 and TRBJ1-6; perhaps TRBD1 as D (5 bases). Per the germline V gene, CDR1 is SGHRS and CDR2 is YFSETQ. The CDR3 has 16 residues. V lost 7 bases and J lost 8, with 22 bases in between. CDR3 bases: TGCGCCAGCGCTCCCGGACAAGGGTTTGTGGATTCACCCCTCCACTTT. Amino acids: CASAPGQGFVDSPLHF. The variable domain in full, completed from reference TRBV5-1 and TRBJ1-6, reads KAGVTQTPRYLIKTRGQQVTLSCSPISGHRSVSWYQQTPGQGLQFLFEYFSETQRNKGNFPGRFSGRQFSNSRSEMNVSTLELGDSALYLCASAPGQGFVDSPLHFGNGTRLTVT.

V is TRBV24-1 and J is TRBJ1-1; perhaps TRBD1 as D (6 bases). The CDR3 totals 14 residues. Germline V gives CDR1 KGHDR, CDR2 SFDVKD. The V end was cut by 5 bases, the J end by 1 base, with 10 bases between. The CDR3 DNA reads TGTGCCACCAGTGCAGGGGCGCAGAACACTGAAGCTTTCTTT. This sequence encodes CATSAGAQNTEAFF.

V and J are TRBV28 and TRBJ1-2; the match to TRBD1 covers 11 bases. V dropped 4 bases and J dropped 8; count of bases not matched to a gene: 3. This CDR3 spans 13 amino acids. Germline values: CDR1 MDHEN, CDR2 SYDVKM. The CDR3 reads CASSSGTGGGYTF. The CDR3 region has the DNA TGTGCCAGCAGTTCCGGGACAGGGGGAGGCTACACCTTC.

The V call is TRBV3-1 (or the pseudogene TRBV3-2), the J call TRBJ2-7; D is ambiguous. Trimming cost V 4 bases and J 0 bases, with 10 bases left between them. CDR1 is LGHDT, CDR2 YNNKEL, per germline (reference sequence). The CDR3 is 14 residues long. The CDR3 DNA sequence: TGTGCCAGCAGCCCTTTCGCAGGCTCCTACGAGCAGTACTTC. As protein: CASSPFAGSYEQYF.

The CDR3 nucleotides are TGTGCCAGCTTCGACAGGTCGAACACCGGGGAGCTGTTTTTT. It specifies CASFDRSNTGELFF. The chain links TRBV6-5 to TRBJ2-2; maybe TRBD1 (6 bases). The CDR3 length is 14 residues. Germline V lookup: CDR1 MNHEY, CDR2 SVGAGI. Trimming shortened V by 8 bases and J by 0 bases, and 10 bases separated the two germline ends.

V and J are TRBV5-1 and TRBJ1-2; D unclear. V was pared by 2 bases and J by 7 bases, with 15 bases between. Germline CDR1 reads SGHRS; CDR2 reads YFSETQ. This CDR3 is 14 amino acids long. Here the CDR3 reads CASSLEQAGSGYTF. The CDR3 coding sequence is TGCGCCAGCAGCTTAGAGCAGGCCGGGAGTGGCTACACCTTC.

The chain recombines TRBV5-1 with TRBJ2-7; 9 bases align to TRBD1. The V and J ends lost 4 bases and 3 bases, in that order; junction bases with no gene match: 11. Germline CDR1 reads SGHRS; CDR2 reads YFSETQ. This CDR3 spans 16 amino acids. Written as DNA, the CDR3 is TGCGCCAGCAGCATGCGGGGGACAGGGAAAGACTACGAGCAGTACTTC. Its translation is CASSMRGTGKDYEQYF. The full variable domain, with the rest looked up from reference TRBV5-1 and TRBJ2-7, is KAGVTQTPRYLIKTRGQQVTLSCSPISGHRSVSWYQQTPGQGLQFLFEYFSETQRNKGNFPGRFSGRQFSNSRSEMNVSTLELGDSALYLCASSMRGTGKDYEQYFGPGTRLTVT.

This clone was detected once. This chain links TRBV5-1 with TRBJ1-1, with 7 bases identical to TRBD1. Per the germline V gene, CDR1 is SGHRS and CDR2 is YFSETQ. The CDR3 contains 14 residues. The V and J ends lost 0 bases and 3 bases, in that order; junction bases with no gene match: 2. The CDR3 loop is CASSLAGQDTEAFF. The CDR3, as DNA: TGCGCCAGCAGCTTGGCCGGACAGGACACTGAAGCTTTCTTT.

This chain joins TRBV29-1 and TRBJ2-3, with TRBD2 matching over 11 bases. This CDR3 is 16 amino acids long. The ends lost 1 base at V and 4 bases at J; junction bases unmatched: 7. Germline CDR1 SQVTM, CDR2 ANQGSEA. As DNA, the CDR3 is TGCAGCGTTGAAGGTAGTAGCGGGGGGGCCTCAGATACGCAGTATTTT. Translation: CSVEGSSGGASDTQYF.